A selection of T cell receptor beta chains follows, all from one sample in a study of graft-versus-host responses after intestinal transplantation. Clones were sequenced by immunoSEQ multiplex PCR, and TCRdb holds only the in-frame ones, with some missing. The sample consists of tens of thousands of clones, around 93% of them appearing once. No antigen has been assigned to these receptors. The sample here was unstimulated CD4+ T cells sorted from spleen or lymph node cells, taken before transplant. Receptors were obtained from a human donor who was the organ donor for an intestinal transplant. Both conserved end residues are trimmed from each CDR3. Size values are once, few and many counts, or a class for expanded clones, and some rows have none.

clone_size: -; j_call: TRBJ1-1; v_call: TRBV6-6; cdr3_aa: ASVKGGGEMGTEAF
clone_size: -; j_call: TRBJ2-4; v_call: TRBV2; cdr3_aa: ASTPRAGNPKNIQY
clone_size: once; j_call: TRBJ2-7; v_call: TRBV25-1; cdr3_aa: ASSEKNSYEQY
clone_size: once; j_call: TRBJ2-2; v_call: TRBV7-3; cdr3_aa: ASSLRGGNTGELF
clone_size: -; j_call: TRBJ1-1; v_call: TRBV7-9; cdr3_aa: ASSLRGPLDAEAF
clone_size: -; j_call: -; v_call: TRBV14; cdr3_aa: ASSQDSGILNEQY
clone_size: -; j_call: TRBJ1-5; v_call: TRBV9; cdr3_aa: ASSVATRGQPQH
clone_size: -; j_call: TRBJ1-3; v_call: TRBV14; cdr3_aa: ASSQDRSSGNTIY
clone_size: -; j_call: TRBJ2-1; v_call: TRBV4-1; cdr3_aa: ASSHLGLAGGISYNEQF
clone_size: -; j_call: TRBJ2-5; v_call: TRBV18; cdr3_aa: ASSPPKRGETQY
clone_size: -; j_call: TRBJ1-2; v_call: TRBV14; cdr3_aa: ASSPNLLRGTGYT
clone_size: -; j_call: TRBJ1-1; v_call: TRBV6-6; cdr3_aa: ASSSGQANTEAF
clone_size: once; j_call: TRBJ2-5; v_call: TRBV7-2; cdr3_aa: ASSLVVGKGTQY
clone_size: -; j_call: TRBJ2-3; v_call: TRBV7-2; cdr3_aa: ASSLELVPDTQY
clone_size: once; j_call: TRBJ2-3; v_call: TRBV19; cdr3_aa: ASSMVVGTDTQY
clone_size: -; j_call: TRBJ2-5; v_call: TRBV5-4; cdr3_aa: ASSLGFMGETQY
clone_size: -; j_call: TRBJ1-5; v_call: TRBV5-6; cdr3_aa: ASSFGSGDQPQH
clone_size: -; j_call: TRBJ2-1; v_call: TRBV7-2; cdr3_aa: ASSPGGSGGYYNEQF
clone_size: -; j_call: TRBJ2-6; v_call: TRBV7-7; cdr3_aa: ASSPLNAAGANVLT
clone_size: -; j_call: TRBJ2-3; v_call: TRBV7-9; cdr3_aa: ASSPRRTDTQY
clone_size: -; j_call: TRBJ2-1; v_call: TRBV7-3; cdr3_aa: ASSLTDAVGNEQF
clone_size: once; j_call: TRBJ2-5; v_call: TRBV19; cdr3_aa: ASSDSGGKETQY
clone_size: -; j_call: TRBJ1-1; v_call: TRBV19; cdr3_aa: ASQLAGQMYFMNTEAF
clone_size: once; j_call: TRBJ2-7; v_call: TRBV20-1; cdr3_aa: SAIGQGGQY
clone_size: -; j_call: TRBJ2-3; v_call: TRBV19; cdr3_aa: ASSIVIASGGSTDTQY
clone_size: -; j_call: TRBJ2-7; v_call: TRBV15; cdr3_aa: ATSRDHNGRFYEQY
clone_size: -; j_call: TRBJ2-5; v_call: TRBV6-1; cdr3_aa: ASSESPARRAQY
clone_size: few; j_call: TRBJ1-2; v_call: TRBV6-5; cdr3_aa: ASSERQNNYGYT
clone_size: -; j_call: TRBJ1-1; v_call: TRBV5-1; cdr3_aa: ASSLWAGGEAF
clone_size: -; j_call: TRBJ2-5; v_call: TRBV7-2; cdr3_aa: ASSRSGYDRETQY
clone_size: -; j_call: TRBJ2-3; v_call: TRBV9; cdr3_aa: ASSGGAGTDTQY
clone_size: once; j_call: TRBJ1-2; v_call: TRBV10-3; cdr3_aa: AISEYSQEDGYT
clone_size: -; j_call: TRBJ1-2; v_call: TRBV6-5; cdr3_aa: ASTRGANYGYT
clone_size: -; j_call: TRBJ2-1; v_call: TRBV10-3; cdr3_aa: AISAGGASDEQF
clone_size: -; j_call: TRBJ2-2; v_call: TRBV7-9; cdr3_aa: ASSSRGELF
clone_size: -; j_call: TRBJ1-3; v_call: TRBV5-1; cdr3_aa: ASSLGVGRVSGNTIY
clone_size: -; j_call: TRBJ1-4; v_call: TRBV5-1; cdr3_aa: ASSSSPGQSNEKLF
clone_size: -; j_call: TRBJ2-5; v_call: TRBV9; cdr3_aa: ASSLGRGLETQY
clone_size: -; j_call: TRBJ2-1; v_call: TRBV30; cdr3_aa: AWSELAGENNEQF
clone_size: -; j_call: TRBJ2-7; v_call: TRBV2; cdr3_aa: ASTPTGVGYEQY